Shown below are 23 T cell receptor beta chains from a single sample sequenced in a study of T cells in Graves' hyperthyroidism and ophthalmopathy. Amplified regions were TCR beta CDR3 sequences from RNA transcripts. HTBI primers were the set used in a first-round RT-PCR of the TCR CDR3. TCRdb reprocessed the multiplex PCR reads with MiXCR, giving one entry per CDR3 protein. The sample consists of 640,000 or so distinct CDR3 sequences, roughly 14% of them appearing once. Sequenced input: blood. Receptors were obtained from a woman aged 40 to 50 with Graves' ophthalmopathy.

This chain joins TRBV10-3 and TRBJ1-5; the D is unclear. V was trimmed by 6 bases and J by 4 bases, leaving 10 bases between them. Germline V gene sequence: CDR1 ENHRY, CDR2 SYGVKD. There are 13 residues in the CDR3. CDR3 residues: CAISPAMNQPQHF. CDR3 DNA sequence: TGTGCCATCAGCCCCGCGATGAATCAGCCCCAGCATTTT.

This clonotype has at least ten counts. The rearrangement links TRBV7-9 to TRBJ1-2, with D possibly TRBD1 on 5 matching bases. V gave up 1 base and J gave up 6 bases, with 15 bases separating them. This CDR3 is built from 15 residues. Per germline, CDR1 SEHNR and CDR2 FQNEAQ (reference sequence). The CDR3 reads CASSLVPARANGYTF. The DNA for the CDR3 is TGTGCCAGCAGCTTAGTACCGGCCAGGGCAAATGGCTACACCTTC.

This clonotype was seen ten or more times. The rearrangement uses TRBV19 and TRBJ2-6; D call uncertain. The CDR3 sequence is 17 residues long. The V end lost 7 bases, the J end lost 0 bases, and 16 bases lay between the germline ends. Germline values: CDR1 LNHDA, CDR2 SQIVND (reference sequence). In nucleotides, the CDR3 is TGTGCCAGTAAGGATCACGTCACAAACTCTGGGGCCAACGTCCTGACTTTC. As protein: CASKDHVTNSGANVLTF.

The sample holds many counts of this clonotype. The J gene is TRBJ2-2, the V gene TRBV20-1, with D maybe TRBD2 (6 bases). V lost 6 bases, J lost 8 bases, and 16 bases lay in between. The CDR3 loop spans 13 amino acids. The germline V gene encodes CDR1 DFQATT and CDR2 SNEGSKA (reference sequence). The chain's CDR3 is CSAPRRDGGELFF. For the CDR3, the DNA is TGCAGTGCCCCCCGGCGGGATGGAGGGGAGCTGTTTTTT.

This clonotype was picked up many times. Given a much more abundant clone one base away, this may be a read error. The V call is TRBV24-1, the J call TRBJ1-5; D gene unclear. Germline CDR1 is KGHDR and CDR2 is SFDVKD. V was cut by 9 bases and J by 6 bases, with 14 bases left in between. This CDR3 contains 13 residues. Here the CDR3 DNA reads TGTGCCACCGAAGCCGGTAGCGGTCAGCCCCAGCATTTT. This sequence encodes CATEAGSGQPQHF.

The chain joins TRBV7-4 to TRBJ2-2; D ambiguous. Germline loops: CDR1 SGHVT, CDR2 SQSDAQ. The ends were cut back, 1 base at V and 4 bases at J, with 13 bases in the middle. This CDR3 comprises 16 residues. CDR3 in amino acids: CASSLVFVPGTGELFF. In DNA, the CDR3 is TGTGCCAGCAGCTTAGTATTTGTTCCCGGCACCGGGGAGCTGTTTTTT. Full variable domain (missing parts from reference TRBV7-4 and TRBJ2-2): GAGVSQSPRYKVAKRGRDVALRCDSISGHVTLYWYRQTLGQGSEVLTYSQSDAQRDKSGRPSGRFSAERPERSVSTLKIQRTEQGDSAVYLCASSLVFVPGTGELFFGEGSRLTVL.

This clonotype was recorded at least ten times. The V call is TRBV19, the J call TRBJ1-2; 12 bases are a match to TRBD1. CDR1 and CDR2 from the germline V gene are LNHDA and SQIVND (reference sequence). CDR3 length: 15 residues. Losses at the gene ends were 5 bases for V and 4 bases for J; bases not matched to a gene: 5. CDR3 in DNA: TGTGCCAGTAGTTCCGCGGGACAGGGGGCCTATGGCTACACCTTC. It translates to CASSSAGQGAYGYTF.

This clonotype was seen at least ten times. This chain links TRBV20-1 with TRBJ1-1, with a tentative D call TRBD1 (6 bases). The CDR3 has 13 amino acids. V shed 6 bases and J shed 0 bases, with 11 bases lying between them. CDR1 and CDR2 from the germline V gene are DFQATT and SNEGSKA (reference sequence). CDR3 DNA sequence: TGCAGTGCCAACGACAGGTTGAACACTGAAGCTTTCTTT. Translated: CSANDRLNTEAFF.

In its sample, this clonotype was seen many times. V usage is TRBV29-1 and J usage is TRBJ2-7; D not certain. Germline V gene data show CDR1 as SQVTM and CDR2 as ANQGSEA. There are 9 residues in the CDR3. V shed 6 bases and J shed 4 bases, with 4 bases lying between them. CDR3 nucleotide sequence: TGCAGCGTAGATTACGAGCAGTACTTC. Translating it yields CSVDYEQYF.

This clonotype was picked up many times. The V gene is TRBV7-6, the J gene TRBJ2-4; D gene ambiguous. This CDR3 comprises 15 residues. Germline values: CDR1 SGHVS, CDR2 FNYEAQ. Trimming stripped 3 bases from V and 9 bases from J, with 18 bases between. CDR3 residues: CASSLGPLPGGIQYF. CDR3 nucleotides: TGTGCCAGCAGCTTGGGCCCCCTTCCTGGTGGCATTCAGTACTTC.

In this sample, this clonotype turned up many times. The CDR3 sequence: CASKKGAAREQYF. The CDR3 DNA follows: TGTGCCAGCAAGAAGGGGGCAGCCCGGGAGCAGTACTTC. The chain carries TRBV28 and TRBJ2-7; 7 nucleotides align to TRBD1. CDR1 MDHEN and CDR2 SYDVKM come from the germline V gene. The junction had 10 bases not matched to a gene; V was cut back by 7 bases and J by 7 bases. This CDR3 region has 13 residues.

The chain carries TRBV6-1 and TRBJ1-2; unclear D gene. Trimming cost V 1 base and J 2 bases, with 8 bases left between them. Germline lookup yields CDR1 MNHNS and CDR2 SASEGT. The CDR3 runs 14 residues. Here the CDR3 reads CASSEVARNYGYTF. CDR3 coding DNA: TGTGCCAGCAGTGAAGTTGCCAGGAACTATGGCTACACCTTC.

With regard to this clonotype: This clone may be a read error of a much larger clone one base away. The missing conserved phenylalanine or tryptophan at the end of this CDR3 makes a read error likely. V and J are TRBV19 and TRBJ1-5; 9 bases map to TRBD1. Germline lookup yields CDR1 LNHDA and CDR2 SQIVND (reference sequence). The CDR3 runs 16 residues. The V segment lost 7 bases and the J segment 2 bases; nucleotides outside the gene matches: 9. CDR3 region: CASTPGTGSGNQPQHL. In nucleotides, the CDR3 is TGTGCCAGTACTCCTGGGACAGGGAGCGGCAATCAGCCCCAGCATCTT.

This clonotype was counted ten times or more. The genes are TRBV11-1 and TRBJ1-1; tentatively, D is TRBD1 (6 bases). V lost 2 bases and J lost 4, with 23 bases in between. The CDR3 runs to 18 residues. The germline CDR1 and CDR2 sequences are SGHAT and FQDESV (reference sequence). The chain's CDR3 is CASSLRAQKQGRGTEAFF. CDR3 sequence (DNA): TGTGCCAGCAGCTTAAGAGCACAAAAACAGGGTAGGGGCACTGAAGCTTTCTTT.

This clonotype was seen repeatedly, ten times or more. The chain links TRBV19 to TRBJ1-1; D is uncertain. There are 14 residues in the CDR3. CDR1 is LNHDA and CDR2 is SQIVND in the germline V gene (reference sequence). V lost 7 bases and J 1 base, leaving 13 bases between the germline ends. The CDR3 loop is CASKVAGRNTEAFF. The CDR3 DNA follows: TGTGCCAGTAAGGTTGCCGGAAGGAACACTGAAGCTTTCTTT.

This clonotype was seen many times. This chain uses TRBV7-2 with TRBJ2-7; D ambiguous. Germline CDR1 SGHTA, CDR2 FQGNSA. The CDR3 extends over 13 amino acids. Trimming stripped 5 bases from V and 7 bases from J, with 15 bases between. The CDR3, as DNA: TGTGCCAGCAGCCCCGCCTTTCCTTTGGAGCAGTACTTC. Its protein is CASSPAFPLEQYF.

This clonotype has a handful of counts. The chain joins TRBV19 to TRBJ1-1; maybe TRBD1 (5 bases). The CDR3 contains 17 residues. V was clipped by 1 base and J by 0 bases, with 15 bases between them. Germline lookup yields CDR1 LNHDA and CDR2 SQIVND (reference sequence). CDR3 DNA: TGTGCCAGTAGTATAGGGGGAAGACAGACGATGAACACTGAAGCTTTCTTT. It encodes CASSIGGRQTMNTEAFF.

The rearrangement uses TRBV30 and TRBJ2-5; D unresolved. The CDR3 has 14 residues. The V gene lost 0 bases and the J gene lost 1 base, with 9 bases spanning the gap. Per germline, CDR1 GTSNPN and CDR2 SVGIG (reference sequence). CDR3 sequence: CAWSVHQLQETQYF. The DNA for the CDR3 is TGTGCCTGGAGTGTACACCAACTCCAAGAGACCCAGTACTTC.

This clonotype was recorded at least ten times. V and J are TRBV28 and TRBJ2-7; D is uncertain. This CDR3 has 13 residues. Trimming pared 8 bases from V and 1 base from J, leaving 12 bases between. The germline CDR1 and CDR2 sequences are MDHEN and SYDVKM. DNA of the CDR3: TGTGCCAGCGTTGGCGCCGGTTCCTACGAGCAGTACTTC. It specifies CASVGAGSYEQYF. The whole variable domain, filled in from reference TRBV28 and TRBJ2-7, reads DVKVTQSSRYLVKRTGEKVFLECVQDMDHENMFWYRQDPGLGLRLIYFSYDVKMKEKGDIPEGYSVSREKKERFSLILESASTNQTSMYLCASVGAGSYEQYFGPGTRLTVT.

This clonotype was observed many times. This sequence joins TRBV7-2 and TRBJ2-7; the D is unclear. Germline V gene lookup returns CDR1 SGHTA and CDR2 FQGNSA. This CDR3 contains 14 residues. The V end was cut by 3 bases, the J end by 2 bases, with 11 bases between. Here the CDR3 reads CASSFSPLPYEQYF. The DNA for the CDR3 is TGTGCCAGCAGCTTCTCTCCCCTCCCCTACGAGCAGTACTTC.

This clonotype showed up just a few times. The chain employs TRBV20-1 and TRBJ1-1; D remains unclear. Germline assignment: CDR1 DFQATT and CDR2 SNEGSKA (reference sequence). CDR3 size: 16 residues. Trimming took off 6 bases at V and 8 bases at J, with 28 bases between the two ends. In nucleotides, the CDR3 is TGCAGTGCCGATCACACCCACCAGTTTGGGAGCCCCGAAGCTTTCTTT. Translated: CSADHTHQFGSPEAFF.

This clonotype was picked up many times. This chain uses TRBV12-5 with TRBJ2-7; D remains ambiguous. The CDR3 spans 13 residues. V lost 4 bases, J lost 3 bases, and 10 bases lay in between. Germline V gene data show CDR1 as LGHNT and CDR2 as FRNRAP. CDR3 sequence reads: CASGSLESYEQYF. DNA of the CDR3: TGTGCTAGTGGTTCCCTAGAGAGCTACGAGCAGTACTTC.

This clonotype has a count of ten or more. The V call is TRBV2, the J call TRBJ1-2; 9 bases agree with TRBD1. This CDR3 is 14 amino acids long. The V and J ends lost 7 bases and 3 bases, in that order; junction bases with no gene match: 6. CDR1 is SNHLY and CDR2 is FYNNEI in the germline V gene. The CDR3 here is CASTWDRADYGYTF. CDR3 nucleotide sequence: TGTGCCAGCACTTGGGACAGGGCCGACTATGGCTACACCTTC.